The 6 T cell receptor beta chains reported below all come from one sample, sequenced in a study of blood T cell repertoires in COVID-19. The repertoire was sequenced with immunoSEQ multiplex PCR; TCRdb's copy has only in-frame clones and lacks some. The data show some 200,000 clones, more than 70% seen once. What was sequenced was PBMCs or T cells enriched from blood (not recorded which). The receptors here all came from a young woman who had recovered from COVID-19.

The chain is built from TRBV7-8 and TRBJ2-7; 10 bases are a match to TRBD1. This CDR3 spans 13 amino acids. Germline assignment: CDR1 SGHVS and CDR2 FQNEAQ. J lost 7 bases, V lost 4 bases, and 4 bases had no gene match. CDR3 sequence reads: CASSWGQGSEQYF. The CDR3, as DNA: TGTGCCAGCAGCTGGGGACAGGGGTCTGAGCAGTACTTC.

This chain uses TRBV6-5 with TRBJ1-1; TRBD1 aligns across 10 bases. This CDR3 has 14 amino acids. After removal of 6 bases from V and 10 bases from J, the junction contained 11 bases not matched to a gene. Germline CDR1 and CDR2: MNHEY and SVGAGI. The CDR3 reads CASRRFGTGEGAFF. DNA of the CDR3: TGTGCCAGCAGGCGTTTCGGGACAGGGGAGGGAGCTTTCTTT.

DNA for the CDR3: TGTGCCAGCGACCAAGGACAGTTTAGCAATCAGCCCCAGCATTTT. Protein sequence: CASDQGQFSNQPQHF. This chain links TRBV6-5 with TRBJ1-5; D perhaps matches TRBD1 (6 bases). Germline CDR1 and CDR2: MNHEY and SVGAGI. The CDR3 spans 15 residues. Trimming left V 8 bases short and J 0 bases short, with 14 bases between.

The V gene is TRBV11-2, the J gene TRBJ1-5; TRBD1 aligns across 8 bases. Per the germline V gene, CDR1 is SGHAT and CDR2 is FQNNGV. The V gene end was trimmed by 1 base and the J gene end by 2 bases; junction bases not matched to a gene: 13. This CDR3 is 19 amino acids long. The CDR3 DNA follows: TGTGCCAGCAGCTTAGCGGGGTATTCAGGGGGCAGGGGCAATCAGCCCCAGCATTTT. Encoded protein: CASSLAGYSGGRGNQPQHF.

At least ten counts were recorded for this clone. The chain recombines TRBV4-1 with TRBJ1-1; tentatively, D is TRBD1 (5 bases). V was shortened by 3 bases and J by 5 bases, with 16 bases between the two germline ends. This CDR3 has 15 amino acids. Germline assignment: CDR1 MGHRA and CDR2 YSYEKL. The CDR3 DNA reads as TGCGCCAGCAGCCAGTTAGGGCAGGGAAGAACTGAAGCTTTCTTT. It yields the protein CASSQLGQGRTEAFF.

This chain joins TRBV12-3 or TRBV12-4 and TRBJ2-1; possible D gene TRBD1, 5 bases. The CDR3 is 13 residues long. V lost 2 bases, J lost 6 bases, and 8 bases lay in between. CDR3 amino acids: CASSLRTLNEQFF. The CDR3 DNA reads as TGTGCCAGCAGTTTAAGGACACTCAATGAGCAGTTCTTC.